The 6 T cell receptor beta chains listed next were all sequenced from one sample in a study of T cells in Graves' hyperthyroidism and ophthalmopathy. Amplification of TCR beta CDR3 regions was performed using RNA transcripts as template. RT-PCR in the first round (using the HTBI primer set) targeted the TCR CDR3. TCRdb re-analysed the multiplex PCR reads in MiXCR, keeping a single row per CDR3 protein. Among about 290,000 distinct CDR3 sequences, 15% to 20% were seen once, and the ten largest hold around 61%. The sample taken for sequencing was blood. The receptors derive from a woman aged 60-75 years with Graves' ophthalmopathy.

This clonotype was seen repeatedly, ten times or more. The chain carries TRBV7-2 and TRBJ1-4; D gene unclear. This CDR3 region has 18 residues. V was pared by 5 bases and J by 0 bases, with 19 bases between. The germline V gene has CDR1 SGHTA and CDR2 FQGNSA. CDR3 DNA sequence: TGTGCCAGCAGCACCATAGACGAGTCCCCTGCAACTAATGAAAAACTGTTTTTT. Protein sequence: CASSTIDESPATNEKLFF.

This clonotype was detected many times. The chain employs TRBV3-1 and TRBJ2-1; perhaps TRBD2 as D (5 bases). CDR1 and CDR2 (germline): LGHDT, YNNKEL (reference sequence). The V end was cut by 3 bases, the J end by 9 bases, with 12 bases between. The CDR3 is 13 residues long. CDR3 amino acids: CASSQTRGSEQFF. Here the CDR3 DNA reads TGTGCCAGCAGCCAGACTCGGGGTAGTGAGCAGTTCTTC.

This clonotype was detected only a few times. The CDR3 bases are TGCAGCGGACAGGGTGTGGCTGGGGCCAACGTCCTGACTTTC. Its translation is CSGQGVAGANVLTF. This chain uses TRBV20-1 with TRBJ2-6; 8 bases are a match to TRBD1. This CDR3 contains 14 residues. Germline V gives CDR1 DFQATT, CDR2 SNEGSKA (reference sequence).

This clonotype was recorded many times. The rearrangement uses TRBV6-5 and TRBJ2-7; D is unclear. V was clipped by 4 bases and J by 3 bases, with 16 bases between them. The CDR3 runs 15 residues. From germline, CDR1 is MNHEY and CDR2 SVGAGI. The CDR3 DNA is TGTGCCAGCAGTTCTCCAGGAAGCAAGGGCTACGAGCAGTACTTC. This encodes CASSSPGSKGYEQYF.

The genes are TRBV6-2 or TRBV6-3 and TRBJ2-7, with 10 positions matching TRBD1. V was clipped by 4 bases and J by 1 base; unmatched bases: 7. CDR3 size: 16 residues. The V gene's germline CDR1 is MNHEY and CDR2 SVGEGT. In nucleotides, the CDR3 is TGTGCCAGCAGTTCGGCCGGGACAGGGGTGTCCTACGAGCAGTACTTC. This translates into CASSSAGTGVSYEQYF.

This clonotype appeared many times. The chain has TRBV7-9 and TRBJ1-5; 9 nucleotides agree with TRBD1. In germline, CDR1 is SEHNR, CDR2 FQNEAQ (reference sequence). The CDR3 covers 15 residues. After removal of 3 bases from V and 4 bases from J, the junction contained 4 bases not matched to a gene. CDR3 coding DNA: TGTGCCAGCAGCTTGGTGGGGACAGGGAATCAGCCCCAGCATTTT. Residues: CASSLVGTGNQPQHF.